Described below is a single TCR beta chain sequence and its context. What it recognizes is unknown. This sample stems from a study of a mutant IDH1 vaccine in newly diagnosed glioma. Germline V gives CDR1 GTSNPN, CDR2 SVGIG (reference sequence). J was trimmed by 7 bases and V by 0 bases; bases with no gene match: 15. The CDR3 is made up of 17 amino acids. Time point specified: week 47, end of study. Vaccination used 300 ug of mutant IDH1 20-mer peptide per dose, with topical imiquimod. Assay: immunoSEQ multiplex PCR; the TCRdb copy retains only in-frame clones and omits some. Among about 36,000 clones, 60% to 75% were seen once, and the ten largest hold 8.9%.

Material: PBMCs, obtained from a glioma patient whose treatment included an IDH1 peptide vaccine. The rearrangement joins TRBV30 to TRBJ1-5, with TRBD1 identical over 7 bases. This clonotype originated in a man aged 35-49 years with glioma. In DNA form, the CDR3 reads TGTGCCTGGAGTGTATCTCTTGGGACAGTGGATGTCCAGCCCCAGCATTTT. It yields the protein CAWSVSLGTVDVQPQHF. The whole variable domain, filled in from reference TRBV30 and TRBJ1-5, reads SQTIHQWPATLVQPVGSPLSLECTVEGTSNPNLYWYRQAAGRGLQLLFYSVGIGQISSEVPQNLSASRPQDRQFILSSKKLLLSDSGFYLCAWSVSLGTVDVQPQHFGDGTRLSIL.